This TCR beta chain is from a study of blood T cell repertoires in COVID-19. The V gene lost 3 bases and the J gene lost 0 bases, with 8 bases spanning the gap. The CDR3 has 14 residues. Per the germline V gene, CDR1 is SQVTM and CDR2 is ANQGSEA. Repertoires were generated with immunoSEQ multiplex PCR, while TCRdb's copy carries only in-frame clones and drops some. The table has approximately 270,000 clones, roughly 89% seen once. This chain joins TRBV29-1 and TRBJ2-2, with D possibly matching TRBD2 (5 bases). The sequence derives from a man aged 25-45 years with acute or convalescent COVID-19. Sequencing input: peripheral blood. CDR3 sequence (DNA): TGCAGCGTTGAGAAGCGGACGAACACCGGGGAGCTGTTTTTT. Protein product: CSVEKRTNTGELFF.